This TCR beta chain appears in the sequencing data of a study of cytomegalovirus exposure and HLA in healthy donors. Likely unrecorded immune exposures existed in these nominally healthy donors. The PCR ran on 60 Vbeta and 13 Jbeta primers. The repertoire was sequenced with immunoSEQ multiplex PCR; TCRdb's copy has only in-frame clones and lacks some. The sample lists more than 110,000 clones, about three quarters occurring once. The source material was PBMCs. This TCR was sampled from a woman aged 25 to 39 in good health and CMV-seronegative.

CDR3 DNA sequence: TGCGCCAGCAGCCACGGACTAGCCATGGGGGGGACCCAGTACTTC. As protein: CASSHGLAMGGTQYF. This chain joins TRBV10-1 and TRBJ2-5, with TRBD2 identical over 8 bases. The germline V gene has CDR1 WNHNN and CDR2 SYGVQD (reference sequence). The CDR3 loop spans 15 amino acids. J was trimmed by 7 bases and V by 6 bases; bases with no gene match: 13.